A single T cell receptor (beta chain) is shown here with its context. The antigen is not known. Samples were taken several times over chemoradiotherapy. This record comes from a study of chemoradiotherapy in HPV16-positive cancers. Trimming cost V 1 base and J 4 bases, with 8 bases left between them. Germline V lookup: CDR1 GTSNPN, CDR2 SVGIG (reference sequence). The CDR3 has 13 residues. Repertoires were generated with immunoSEQ multiplex PCR, while TCRdb's copy carries only in-frame clones and drops some. The sample includes roughly 5,200 clones, over 60% of them seen just once. Study results and caveats: Candidate HPV-specific clones and E7-related TCR motifs grew in tumor during treatment. Functional assays defining HPV-specific T cells used only two HPV16-positive patients. In HPV16-positive patients, HPV-responsive T-cell expansion tracked better recurrence-free survival.

This sequence joins TRBV30 and TRBJ1-5; D is unclear. This sequence was found in a human donor with HPV-associated anogenital cancer. This sample was taken from a patient who underwent chemoradiotherapy. CDR3 region: CAWSASDNQPQHF. The CDR3 DNA reads TGTGCCTGGAGTGCTAGCGATAATCAGCCCCAGCATTTT.